Listed below are T cell receptor beta chains from one sample, sequenced in a study of T cells in Graves' hyperthyroidism and ophthalmopathy. Each CDR3 protein is one row after TCRdb ran MiXCR on the multiplex PCR reads. This sample has over 45,000 distinct CDR3 sequences, with roughly half found just once. Input material: blood. The receptors were sampled from a woman between 45 and 65 years old with Graves' ophthalmopathy. The CDR3 runs from the conserved cysteine through the conserved F or W.

TRBJ2-1,TRBV5-1,CASSLLHLPDEQFF
TRBJ2-3,TRBV15,CATSRDLADTQYF
TRBJ2-6,TRBV7-8,CASSRPGLDFSGANVLTF
TRBJ2-3,TRBV19,CASRESGPRTDTQYF
TRBJ2-1,TRBV6-5,CASSYRTGGYNEQFF
TRBJ2-1,TRBV11-2,CASSLGGGANEQFF
TRBJ2-3,TRBV5-4,CASSLGDSTDMQYF
TRBJ2-3,TRBV7-2,CASSLRGLAGGDTQYF
TRBJ2-1,TRBV20-1,CSASPGLAGGSEQCF
TRBJ2-5,TRBV19,CASSVTSPDQGSETQYF
TRBJ1-2,TRBV15,CATSSGSGWGDWRYTF
TRBJ2-5,TRBV20-1,CSANGGGVRETQYF
TRBJ2-7,TRBV28,CASSFPGQGNSYEQYF
TRBJ2-7,TRBV29-1,CSVDYNGLGYEQYF
TRBJ1-2,TRBV24-1,CATSDLQAGRYGYTF
TRBJ2-7,TRBV20-1,CSATPRASYEQYF
TRBJ1-6,TRBV4-1,CASSQDAVPPLHF
TRBJ2-3,TRBV6-4,CASSDSSGGATDTQYF
TRBJ2-7,TRBV5-6,CASSLDRGRAYEQYF